A single sample gave rise to the 4 T cell receptor beta chains below, sequenced in a study of T cell repertoires in cytomegalovirus infection. A single record per CDR3 protein comes from TCRdb applying MiXCR to the reads. The table has around 490,000 distinct CDR3 sequences, around 27% seen once. Sequenced material: PBMCs. These receptors originate from a human donor in good health (CMV status not recorded). Some clones in this sample may be carry-over from other donors' samples.

This sequence joins TRBV7-9 and TRBJ1-4; D is perhaps TRBD1 (6 bases). Germline-derived CDR1 and CDR2 are SEHNR and FQNEAQ (reference sequence). The germline V and J ends were trimmed by 6 bases and 0 bases, with 11 bases remaining between them. CDR3 size: 15 residues. Here the CDR3 reads CASSLQGSTNEKLFF. CDR3 nucleotides: TGTGCCAGCAGTCTTCAGGGGTCAACTAATGAAAAACTGTTTTTT.

This clonotype was recorded a few times. The chain links TRBV7-6 to TRBJ2-1; TRBD1 agrees at 7 bases. The CDR3 is 15 residues long. Germline V lookup: CDR1 SGHVS, CDR2 FNYEAQ. With V trimmed by 5 bases and J by 0 bases, 4 bases remained unmatched. This CDR3 is CASSPNRGSYNEQFF. The CDR3, as DNA: TGTGCCAGCAGCCCCAACAGGGGCTCCTACAATGAGCAGTTCTTC.

Points on this clonotype: This sequence may be a read error, since a much larger clone differs from it by one base. The chain combines TRBV7-6 with TRBJ2-3; TRBD2 matches at 8 bases. Germline lookup yields CDR1 SGHVS and CDR2 FNYEAQ. The CDR3 consists of 14 residues. The CDR3 DNA sequence: TGTGCCAGCAGCGTAGCGGGAAGCACAGATACGCAGTATTTT. It encodes CASSVAGSTDTQYF.

The chain uses TRBV7-2 and TRBJ2-5; 9 nucleotides line up with TRBD1. Per the germline V gene, CDR1 is SGHTA and CDR2 is FQGNSA. The ends lost 5 bases at V and 5 bases at J; junction bases unmatched: 12. CDR3 length equals 16 residues. CDR3 nucleotide sequence: TGTGCCAGCAGCCCCGAGGGGACAGGGCGGTGGGAGACCCAGTACTTC. This translates into CASSPEGTGRWETQYF.